Below, 4 T cell receptor beta chains from the same sample are listed, as sequenced in a study of CD8 T cells in Susac syndrome (dated by TCRdb to between 2018 and 2021). The library was produced with the immunoSEQ multiplex PCR assay. RNA was extracted using the RNeasy kit, and roughly 0.5 to 1 microgram was reverse transcribed with random hexamers. TCRdb trimmed public reads at Q25 via fastp, called clones via MiXCR and kept in-frame beta chains. For every CDR3 protein sequence, its rows merge into one entry that carries the most common genes and DNA. Within this sample are roughly 150,000 distinct CDR3 sequences, with roughly 95% of them counted one time only. Of the sample, about 0.16% is held by the ten largest clones. The sample consisted of CD4+ T cells from PBMCs. All receptors come from a human donor with Susac syndrome.

The chain links TRBV29-1 to TRBJ1-2, with D unclear. Germline V lookup: CDR1 SQVTM, CDR2 ANQGSEA. The CDR3 runs 12 residues. Trimming removed 6 bases at V and 4 bases at J, with 12 bases between. CDR3 nucleotide sequence: TGCAGCGTGGATGCCTATACCTATGGCTACACCTTC. It translates to CSVDAYTYGYTF.

V is TRBV2 and J is TRBJ2-1, with 7 bases aligning to TRBD1. After removal of 3 bases from V and 8 bases from J, the junction contained 10 bases not matched to a gene. This CDR3 is built from 15 residues. The germline V gene has CDR1 SNHLY and CDR2 FYNNEI. The CDR3 DNA sequence: TGTGCCAGCAGTGAGTGGGGGACAGCGTTTGATGAGCAGTTCTTC. Translation: CASSEWGTAFDEQFF.

V usage is TRBV9 and J usage is TRBJ2-1; a possible D gene is TRBD1 (5 bases). V lost 0 bases and J 9 bases, leaving 13 bases between the germline ends. This CDR3 is built from 14 residues. Germline-derived CDR1 and CDR2 are SGDLS and YYNGEE. The CDR3 coding sequence is TGTGCCAGCAGCGTAGATGTGGGGCCGGGTGAGCAGTTCTTC. This codes for CASSVDVGPGEQFF. Based on the CDR3 plus reference TRBV9 and TRBJ2-1, the full variable domain is DSGVTQTPKHLITATGQRVTLRCSPRSGDLSVYWYQQSLDQGLQFLIQYYNGEERAKGNILERFSAQQFPDLHSELNLSSLELGDSALYFCASSVDVGPGEQFFGPGTRLTVL.

The chain recombines TRBV14 with TRBJ2-7, with D perhaps TRBD1 (5 bases). CDR3 length: 14 amino acids. CDR1 and CDR2 (germline): SGHDN, FVKESK. V was shortened by 0 bases and J by 5 bases, with 11 bases between the two germline ends. In DNA form, the CDR3 reads TGTGCCAGCAGCCAAGAACGACAGAGCCACGAGCAGTACTTC. Amino acids: CASSQERQSHEQYF.